The sequence of this T cell receptor beta chain was determined in a study of T cell responses to AZD1222 COVID-19 vaccine. Whole-study findings and limits: Donor demographics were predominantly white British with a female majority; clonal diversity may be underestimated. Variant regions that are unmutated are reportedly the target of nearly half of spike-specific TCRs.

On this clone: What it recognizes is unknown.

The V end was cut by 0 bases, the J end by 4 bases, with 10 bases between. Germline CDR1 and CDR2: SGHRS and YFSETQ. CDR3 length: 14 amino acids. Here immunoSEQ multiplex PCR was the method, and the copy in TCRdb shows in-frame clones only, minus some. The table includes 150,000 or so clones, around 92% detected once. Second-dose timings of about 4 or about 12 weeks were pooled. This sample comprised peripheral blood, obtained 28 days after the second AZD1222 dose. The chain has TRBV5-1 and TRBJ1-1; D ambiguous. The sequence came from an adult who received the AZD1222 COVID-19 vaccine. The CDR3 DNA reads as TGCGCCAGCAGCTTGGCGAGTTCAGGCACTGAAGCTTTCTTT. Translated, it gives CASSLASSGTEAFF.